The source of this T cell receptor beta chain is a study of OX40 agonist ivuxolimab in advanced cancers. Germline CDR1 is MNHNY and CDR2 is SVGAGI (reference sequence). V was shortened by 5 bases and J by 2 bases, with 7 bases between the two germline ends. The CDR3 totals 12 residues. The repertoire was sequenced with immunoSEQ multiplex PCR; TCRdb's copy has only in-frame clones and lacks some. The table lists 50,000 to 70,000 clones, less than 85% of them singletons. The chain couples TRBV6-6 to TRBJ2-7; D unclear. The material sequenced was CD4+ or CD8+ T cells sorted from blood, taken in a trial of the OX40 agonist ivuxolimab. This receptor was obtained from an adult with an advanced solid tumor such as melanoma, head and neck, liver or kidney cancer. CDR3 DNA sequence: TGTGCCAGCAGTCCTGGGGCCTACGAGCAGTACTTC. This gives the protein CASSPGAYEQYF.